This TCR beta chain derives from a study of brain T cells in children with intractable seizures (dated by TCRdb to 2020 to 2023). About the study as a whole: Resected brain tissue from 53 pediatric epilepsy surgery cases was initially screened for immune gene transcripts with a NanoString immunology panel. Among the 12 selected surgery cases, eight also had pre-surgery blood sequenced, leaving four with brain tissue only.

The immunoSEQ assay was used to generate TCR beta chain sequences from genomic DNA. On the authors' methods: CDR3 sequences that did not begin with the conserved framework cysteine at position 104 were removed by hand. To get clonality, the normalized Shannon's Diversity Index was subtracted from one, giving values from 0 (maximal diversity) to 1 (oligoclonal). Chi-squared comparison-of-proportions tests were used to check whether the frequency of the same CDR3 differed between samples, for example brain versus blood. Public clonotypes were identified through searches of immuneACCESS, and similarity to known antiviral clonotypes was evaluated with the VDJdb browser. TCRdb took over this immuneACCESS table, retaining in-frame rearrangements with V and J assigned. Such tables are incomplete; in checked studies, under half of the missing clones stem from an unresolved V gene, and the remainder is unexplained. V and J calls and clone size are given by that table; D and trimming were obtained from the DNA. Present in this sample are over 95,000 clones, 85% to 95% of which were seen just once. 3.5% to 4% of the sample is in the top ten clones.

In regard to this clone: Its antigen is currently not known. Nothing much larger sits one base from this clone, and base qualities are not available.

V and J are trimmed by 8 bases and 5 bases, and the gene matches miss 3 bases of the junction. The CDR3 measures 13 amino acids from cysteine to phenylalanine. The retained sequence is limited to the CDR3, 39 bases, with the frame set at the first base. General conclusions and limits of the study: Viral specificity was inferred only from CDR3 sequence similarity, and patients' HCMV serostatus was unknown. Because sequencing depth was different between pre-surgery and post-surgery blood, clones absent from the pre-surgery sample may reflect undersampling.

Taken with the paper, the label for time point translates to: resected brain tissue, or blood drawn just prior to surgery. The surgery cases showing the highest brain T cell transcript signatures were chosen for TCR beta chain sequencing of brain tissue and, when available, of blood. Before surgery, patients had received at least one anti-epileptic drug. The TCR-sequenced patients were children whose drug-resistant epilepsy was caused by tuberous sclerosis complex, focal cortical dysplasia, Rasmussen encephalitis or hemimegalencephaly. Blood samples were collected immediately before the epilepsy surgery. The Monarch genomic DNA purification kit was used to extract bulk genomic DNA from unsorted brain tissue and from whole blood.

Material: peripheral blood, obtained at surgery. The V and J segments used are TRBV12-3 or TRBV12-4 and TRBJ1-5; the junction holds 10 bases that match TRBD1. This clonotype was sampled from a boy younger than two with hemimegalencephaly and intractable seizures. The sequenced DNA: TGTGCCAGCTTAGGACAGGGGGATCAGCCCCAGCATTTT. Its translation is CASLGQGDQPQHF.